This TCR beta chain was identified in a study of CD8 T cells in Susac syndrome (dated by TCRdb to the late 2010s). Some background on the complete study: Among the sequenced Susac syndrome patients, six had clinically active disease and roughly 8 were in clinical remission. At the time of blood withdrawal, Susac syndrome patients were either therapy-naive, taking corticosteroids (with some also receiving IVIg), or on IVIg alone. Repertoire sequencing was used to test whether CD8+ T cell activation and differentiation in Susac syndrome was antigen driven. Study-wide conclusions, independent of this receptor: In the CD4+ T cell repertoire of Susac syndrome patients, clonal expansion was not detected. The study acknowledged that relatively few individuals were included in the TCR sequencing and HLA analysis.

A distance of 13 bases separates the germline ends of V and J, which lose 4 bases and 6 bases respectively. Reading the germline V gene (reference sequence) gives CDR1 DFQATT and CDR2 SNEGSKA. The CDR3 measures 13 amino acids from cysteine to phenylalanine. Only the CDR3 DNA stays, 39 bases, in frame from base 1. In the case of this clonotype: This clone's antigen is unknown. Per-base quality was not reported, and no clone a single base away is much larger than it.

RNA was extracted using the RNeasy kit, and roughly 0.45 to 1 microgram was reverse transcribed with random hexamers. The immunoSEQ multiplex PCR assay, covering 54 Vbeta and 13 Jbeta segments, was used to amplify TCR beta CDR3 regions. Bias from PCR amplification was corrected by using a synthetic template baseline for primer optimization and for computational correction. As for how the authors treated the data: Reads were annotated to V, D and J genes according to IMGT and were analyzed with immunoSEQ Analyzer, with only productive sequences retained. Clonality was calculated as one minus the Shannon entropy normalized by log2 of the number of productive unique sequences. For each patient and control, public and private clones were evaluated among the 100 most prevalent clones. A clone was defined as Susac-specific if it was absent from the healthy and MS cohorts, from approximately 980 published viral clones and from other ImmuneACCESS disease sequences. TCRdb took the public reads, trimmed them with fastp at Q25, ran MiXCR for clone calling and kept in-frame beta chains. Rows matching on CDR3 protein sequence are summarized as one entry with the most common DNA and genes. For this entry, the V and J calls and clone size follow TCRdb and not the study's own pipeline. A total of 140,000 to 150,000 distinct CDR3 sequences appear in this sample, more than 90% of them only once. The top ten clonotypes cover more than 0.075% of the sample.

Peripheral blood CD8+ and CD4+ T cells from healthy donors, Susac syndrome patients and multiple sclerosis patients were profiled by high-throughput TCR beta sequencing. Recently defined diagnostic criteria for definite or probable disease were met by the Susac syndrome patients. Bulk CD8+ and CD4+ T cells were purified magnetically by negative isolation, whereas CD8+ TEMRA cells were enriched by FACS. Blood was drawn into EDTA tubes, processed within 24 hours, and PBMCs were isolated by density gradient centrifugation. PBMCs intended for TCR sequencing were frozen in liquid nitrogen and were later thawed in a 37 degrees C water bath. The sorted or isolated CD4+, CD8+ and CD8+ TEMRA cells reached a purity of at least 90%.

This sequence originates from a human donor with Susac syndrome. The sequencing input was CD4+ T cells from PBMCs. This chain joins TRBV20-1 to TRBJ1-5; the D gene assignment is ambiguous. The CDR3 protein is CSATVDRLQPQHF. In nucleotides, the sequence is TGCAGTGCTACGGTCGACCGTCTTCAGCCCCAGCATTTT.